The clone carrying this T cell receptor (beta chain) came up many times. No antigen is known for it. Time point reported: newly diagnosed GD, antithyroid drugs for less than 3 months. From RNA extracted from PBMCs, the TCR library was made. This entry is derived from a study of regulatory T cells in long-lasting Graves disease. Study-wide points: Patients with persistent disease shared some 2,900 public clonotypes, outpacing the approximately 870 shared by new patients.

Sequencing libraries for TCR beta were prepared with iRepertoire HTBI primers and Arm-PCR of CDR3 regions. TCRdb passed the multiplex PCR reads through MiXCR, listing each CDR3 protein once. The sample consists of 500,000 to 700,000 distinct CDR3 sequences, roughly 16% of them appearing once. V was clipped by 10 bases and J by 1 base; unmatched bases: 19. The CDR3 is 18 amino acids. These same records also appear under a second study, on T cells in Graves' hyperthyroidism and ophthalmopathy. That report adds: A set of HTBI primers served as the primers for a first-round RT-PCR of the TCR CDR3.

The receptor comes from a woman aged 25 to 39 with Graves disease. Source: peripheral blood mononuclear cells (PBMCs), taken at new diagnosis, from a patient treated with antithyroid drugs. The V call is TRBV12-3 or TRBV12-4, the J call TRBJ1-3, with 7 bases matching TRBD1. As DNA, the CDR3 is TGTGCCACCCAAAGACAAGGACAGGTGATCTCTTCTGGAAACACCATATATTTT. Its translation is CATQRQGQVISSGNTIYF.